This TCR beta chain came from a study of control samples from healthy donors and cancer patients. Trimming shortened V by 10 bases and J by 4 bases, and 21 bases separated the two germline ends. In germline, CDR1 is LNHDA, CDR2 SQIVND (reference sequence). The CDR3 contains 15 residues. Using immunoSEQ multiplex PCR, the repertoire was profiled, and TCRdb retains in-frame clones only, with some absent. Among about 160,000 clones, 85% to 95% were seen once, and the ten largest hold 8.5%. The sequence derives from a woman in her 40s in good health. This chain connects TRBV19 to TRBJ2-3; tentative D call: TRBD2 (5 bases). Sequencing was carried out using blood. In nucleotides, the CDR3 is TGTGCCACCGAACCTAGCCGAACCCGGGCAGATACGCAGTATTTT. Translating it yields CATEPSRTRADTQYF.